Described below is a single T cell receptor beta chain sequence and its context. What it binds is not known. The CDR3 is made up of 13 amino acids. J was trimmed by 6 bases and V by 4 bases; bases with no gene match: 3. The germline gives CDR1 ENHRY, CDR2 SYGVKD. This sample is part of a study of CD8+CD57+ T cells in acquired aplastic anemia. Overall study context: Sorted CD4+ and CD8+ cells gave an average of roughly 3.3 ug of DNA.

Whole-study results and caveats: In CD8+ cells, Simpson's diversity showed no significant difference between patients and controls.

Profiles of TCR beta VDJ and CDR3 were generated from a genomic DNA template. TCRdb re-analysed the reads in MiXCR, keeping a single row per CDR3 protein. The table lists under 200,000 distinct CDR3 sequences, around 43% of them singletons. In patients chosen for sequencing, flow cytometry had shown CD8+CD57+ cell expansion. With no exception, the patients had severe acquired aplastic anemia. Patients were therapy-naive when their blood was sampled. The rearrangement links TRBV10-3 to TRBJ1-2, with 9 bases matching TRBD1. The sequence was collected from a human donor with aplastic anemia. The specimen sequenced was sorted CD4+, CD8+, or CD8+CD57+ T cells (not recorded which) from PBMCs. CDR3 loop: CAISARTGDGYTF. CDR3 bases: TGTGCCATCAGTGCTAGGACAGGGGATGGCTACACCTTC.